The clone carrying this T cell receptor (beta chain) has a handful of counts. Its antigen is currently unknown. The record originates from a study of identical twins. CDR1 SGHTA and CDR2 FQGTGA come from the germline V gene. This CDR3 contains 15 residues. V shed 3 bases and J shed 4 bases, with 13 bases lying between them. General observations from the study: Cross-sectional statistical analysis was relied on for the conclusions, without the same donors being followed. Diverse VJ usage suggested most zero-insertion clonotypes were not invariant T cells.

Unique molecular identifiers were in the cDNA, with template-switch universal primer binding. TCRdb processed the 5' RACE reads anew with MiXCR; each CDR3 protein has one entry. In the table there are about 570,000 distinct CDR3 sequences, roughly 9.5% of which are singletons. The data also belong to a second study, concerning yellow fever vaccine responses in identical twins. As that report states: Twins' vaccine T cell response reportedly seemed partly convergent, partly personalized.

The chain is built from TRBV7-3 and TRBJ2-1, with D perhaps TRBD1 or TRBD2 (5 bases each). Sequenced material: PBMCs. This TCR came from a woman aged 18-35 years in good health. The CDR3 loop reads CASSLEARGYNEQFF. The CDR3 DNA reads as TGTGCCAGCAGCTTGGAGGCTAGGGGATACAATGAGCAGTTCTTC.